This TCR beta chain derives from a study of blood T cell repertoires in COVID-19. Study summary: PBMCs, B-cell-depleted T cells, or T cells were the source of the cDNA or gDNA that made up the material.

Germline loops: CDR1 SSHAT, CDR2 FNYEAQ (reference sequence). Trimming removed 3 bases from V and 1 base from J; junction bases left unmatched: 0. The CDR3 has 14 residues. In the authors' workflow: Scientists estimated how many nucleated cells there were by amplifying reference gene primers. Method: immunoSEQ multiplex PCR; TCRdb's copy keeps in-frame clones and lacks some. For V, J and clone size, that table is used; D and trimming come from the DNA. The sample shows over 55,000 clones, more than 75% of them seen only once. The sequenced material came from peripheral blood. The chain links TRBV7-7 to TRBJ2-3, with 8 nucleotides matching TRBD1. The source of this sequence is a man aged 50-59 years with active COVID-19. The CDR3 here is CASSLTGGTDTQYF. In nucleotides, the CDR3 is TGTGCCAGCAGCTTGACAGGGGGCACAGATACGCAGTATTTT.